This TCR beta chain came from a study of T cell repertoires in cytomegalovirus infection. On the study more broadly: Carrying CMV and the relevant HLA type showed in public TCR beta signatures.

This CDR3 has 17 amino acids. CDR1 MDHEN and CDR2 SYDVKM come from the germline V gene. Unmatched junction bases numbered 7, after V lost 5 bases and J lost 0 bases. Findings and limits, study-wide: The cumulative frequency of public TCR beta families identified carriers of CMV plus the relevant HLA. There were HLA-C-restricted CMV-specific TCR beta clonotypes dominating the ex vivo response.

Details on this clonotype: Its antigen is as yet unknown.

TCRdb reprocessed the reads with MiXCR, giving one entry per CDR3 protein. The table has more than 150,000 distinct CDR3 sequences, about 21% seen once. This TCR was recovered from a human donor in good health (CMV status not recorded). Some clones in this sample may be carry-over from other donors' samples. Specimen: PBMCs. The rearrangement links TRBV28 to TRBJ2-7; 13 bases map to TRBD2. CDR3: CASSPGLAGFLSYEQYF. The CDR3 region has the DNA TGTGCCAGCAGTCCGGGACTAGCGGGATTCCTCTCCTACGAGCAGTACTTC.